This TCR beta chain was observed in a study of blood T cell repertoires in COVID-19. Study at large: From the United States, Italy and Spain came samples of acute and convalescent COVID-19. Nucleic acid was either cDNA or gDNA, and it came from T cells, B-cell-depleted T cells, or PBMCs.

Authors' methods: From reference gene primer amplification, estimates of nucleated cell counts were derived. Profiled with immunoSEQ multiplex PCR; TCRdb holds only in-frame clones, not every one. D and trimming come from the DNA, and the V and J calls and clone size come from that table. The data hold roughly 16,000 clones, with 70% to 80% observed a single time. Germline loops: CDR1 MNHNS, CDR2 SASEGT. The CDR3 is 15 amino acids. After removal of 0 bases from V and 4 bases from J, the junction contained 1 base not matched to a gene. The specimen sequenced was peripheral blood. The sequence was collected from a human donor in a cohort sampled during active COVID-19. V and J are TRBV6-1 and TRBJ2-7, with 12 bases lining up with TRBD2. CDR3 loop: CASSEAGTSGYEQYF. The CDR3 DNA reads TGTGCCAGCAGTGAAGCAGGGACTAGCGGGTACGAGCAGTACTTC.